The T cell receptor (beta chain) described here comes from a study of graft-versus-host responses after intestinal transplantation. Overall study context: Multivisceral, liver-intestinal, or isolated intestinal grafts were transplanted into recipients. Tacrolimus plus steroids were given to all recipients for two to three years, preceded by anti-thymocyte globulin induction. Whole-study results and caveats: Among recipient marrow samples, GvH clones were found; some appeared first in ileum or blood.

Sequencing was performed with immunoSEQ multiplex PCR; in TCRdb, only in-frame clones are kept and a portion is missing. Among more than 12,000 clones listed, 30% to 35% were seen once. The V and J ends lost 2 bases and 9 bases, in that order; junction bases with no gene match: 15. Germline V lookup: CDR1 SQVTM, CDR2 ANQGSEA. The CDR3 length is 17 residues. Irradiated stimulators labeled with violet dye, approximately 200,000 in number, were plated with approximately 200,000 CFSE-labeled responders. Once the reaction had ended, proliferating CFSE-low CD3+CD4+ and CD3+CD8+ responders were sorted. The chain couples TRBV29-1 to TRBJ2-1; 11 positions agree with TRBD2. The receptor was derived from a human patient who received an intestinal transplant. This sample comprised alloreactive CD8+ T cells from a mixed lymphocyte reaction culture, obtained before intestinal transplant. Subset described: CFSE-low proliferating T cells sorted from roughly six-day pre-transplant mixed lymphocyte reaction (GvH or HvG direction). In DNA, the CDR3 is TGCAGCGTTGAAAGTTTGACTAGCGGGAACCTCTTGGGTGAGCAGTTCTTC. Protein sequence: CSVESLTSGNLLGEQFF.